This TCR beta chain was obtained from a study of identical twins. This clonotype showed up many times. This CDR3 is 14 amino acids long. The ends were cut back, 0 bases at V and 4 bases at J, with 8 bases in the middle. Germline V lookup: CDR1 SGDLS, CDR2 YYNGEE. After template switching added a universal primer site, the resulting cDNA carried unique molecular identifiers. One entry per CDR3 protein, called by TCRdb with MiXCR from the 5' RACE reads. The table includes hundreds of thousands of distinct CDR3 sequences, around 8.1% detected once. These same data were also listed under a study on yellow fever vaccine responses in identical twins.

This sequence originates from a woman under 30 in good health. This chain joins TRBV9 and TRBJ2-1; D remains unclear. The specimen sequenced was memory (CD45RO+) T cells sorted from blood. The CDR3 DNA reads TGTGCCAGCAGCGTAGTAGGAGATTACAATGAGCAGTTCTTC. Translation gives CASSVVGDYNEQFF.